The 8 T cell receptor beta chains below come from one sample, sequenced in a study of blood T cell repertoires in COVID-19. Assay used: immunoSEQ multiplex PCR; TCRdb lists only in-frame clones, some missing. The table has 250,000 to 400,000 clones, roughly 88% seen once. What was sequenced was peripheral blood. These receptors were obtained from a woman under 40 with COVID-19, enrolled during active disease.

The V call is TRBV29-1, the J call TRBJ2-7; 11 positions agree with TRBD2. In germline, CDR1 is SQVTM, CDR2 ANQGSEA. This CDR3 spans 15 amino acids. Trimming took 7 bases from V and 3 from J; bases not matched to a gene: 11. The CDR3 protein is CSALTSGEKGYEQYF. CDR3 coding DNA: TGCAGCGCACTGACTAGCGGGGAGAAGGGCTACGAGCAGTACTTC.

This chain uses TRBV2 with TRBJ2-7; D remains unclear. From germline, CDR1 is SNHLY and CDR2 FYNNEI. The CDR3 sequence is 14 residues long. The V gene lost 3 bases and the J gene lost 2 bases, with 11 bases spanning the gap. The CDR3 is CASSDRTGPYEQYF. Written as DNA, the CDR3 is TGTGCCAGCAGTGATAGAACTGGGCCCTACGAGCAGTACTTC.

This sequence joins TRBV5-1 and TRBJ1-2; maybe TRBD1 (5 bases). The V gene's germline CDR1 is SGHRS and CDR2 YFSETQ. Trimming stripped 1 base from V and 4 bases from J, with 11 bases between. This CDR3 has 14 amino acids. The CDR3 DNA reads TGCGCCAGCAGCTTGAATCAGGGAACCTATGGCTACACCTTC. This codes for CASSLNQGTYGYTF.

J is TRBJ1-1 and V is TRBV29-1, with D possibly TRBD1 on 5 matching bases. Germline V gene data show CDR1 as SQVTM and CDR2 as ANQGSEA. This CDR3 is built from 13 residues. V was shortened by 5 bases and J by 0 bases, with 10 bases between the two germline ends. The CDR3 spells CSVLGQVNTEAFF. The DNA for the CDR3 is TGCAGCGTTCTTGGACAAGTGAACACTGAAGCTTTCTTT.

This chain links TRBV3-1 (or the pseudogene TRBV3-2) with TRBJ2-1, with 12 bases lining up with TRBD2. The CDR3 loop spans 16 amino acids. Germline-derived CDR1 and CDR2 are LGHDT and YNNKEL (reference sequence). J gave up 8 bases and V 4 bases, and 9 bases lay outside the gene matches. Here the CDR3 DNA reads TGTGCCAGCAGCCCTAGACTAGCGGGGGAGGGCGATGAGCAGTTCTTC. Its translation is CASSPRLAGEGDEQFF.

The rearrangement joins TRBV19 to TRBJ1-3, with 7 positions matching TRBD1. V lost 8 bases, J lost 0 bases, and 7 bases stayed unmatched. Looked up from germline, CDR1 is LNHDA and CDR2 is SQIVND (reference sequence). This CDR3 is 15 amino acids long. Here the CDR3 DNA reads TGTGCCAGTTGCCCCGACAGGGCCTCTGGAAACACCATATATTTT. Encoded protein: CASCPDRASGNTIYF.

V gene TRBV24-1 combines with J gene TRBJ1-2; D gene uncertain. The length of the CDR3 is 12 residues. Trimming pared 4 bases from V and 3 bases from J, leaving 5 bases between. Looked up from germline, CDR1 is KGHDR and CDR2 is SFDVKD. CDR3 protein: CATSDPYYGYTF. CDR3 DNA: TGTGCCACCAGTGACCCGTACTATGGCTACACCTTC.

The V gene is TRBV9, the J gene TRBJ2-7; D is possibly TRBD1 (5 bases). Trimming shortened V by 3 bases and J by 6 bases, and 16 bases separated the two germline ends. Germline assignment: CDR1 SGDLS and CDR2 YYNGEE. CDR3 length: 14 amino acids. The CDR3 is CASSANQGSGEQYF. CDR3 coding DNA: TGTGCCAGCAGCGCCAATCAGGGTTCCGGCGAGCAGTACTTC. Supplemented by reference TRBV9 and TRBJ2-7, the full variable domain reads DSGVTQTPKHLITATGQRVTLRCSPRSGDLSVYWYQQSLDQGLQFLIQYYNGEERAKGNILERFSAQQFPDLHSELNLSSLELGDSALYFCASSANQGSGEQYFGPGTRLTVT.